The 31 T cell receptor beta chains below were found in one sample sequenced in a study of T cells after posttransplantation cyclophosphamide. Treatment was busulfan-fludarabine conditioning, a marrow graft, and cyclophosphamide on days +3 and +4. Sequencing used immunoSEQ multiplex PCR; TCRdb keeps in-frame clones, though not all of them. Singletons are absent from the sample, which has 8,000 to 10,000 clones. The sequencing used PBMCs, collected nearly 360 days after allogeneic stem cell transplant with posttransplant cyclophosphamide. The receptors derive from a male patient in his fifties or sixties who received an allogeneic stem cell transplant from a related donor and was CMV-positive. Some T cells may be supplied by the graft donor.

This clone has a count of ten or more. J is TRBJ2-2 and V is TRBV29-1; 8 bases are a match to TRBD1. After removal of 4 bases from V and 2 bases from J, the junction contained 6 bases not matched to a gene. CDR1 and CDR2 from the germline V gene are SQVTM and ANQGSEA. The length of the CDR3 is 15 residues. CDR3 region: CSVGTGRQNTGELFF. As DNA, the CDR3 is TGCAGCGTTGGGACAGGGAGACAAAACACCGGGGAGCTGTTTTTT.

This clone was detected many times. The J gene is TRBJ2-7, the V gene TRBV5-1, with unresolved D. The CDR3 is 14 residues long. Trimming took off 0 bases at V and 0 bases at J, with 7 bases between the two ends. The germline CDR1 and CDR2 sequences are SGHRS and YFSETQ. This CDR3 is CASSLALISYEQYF. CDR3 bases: TGCGCCAGCAGCTTGGCTTTAATCTCCTACGAGCAGTACTTC.

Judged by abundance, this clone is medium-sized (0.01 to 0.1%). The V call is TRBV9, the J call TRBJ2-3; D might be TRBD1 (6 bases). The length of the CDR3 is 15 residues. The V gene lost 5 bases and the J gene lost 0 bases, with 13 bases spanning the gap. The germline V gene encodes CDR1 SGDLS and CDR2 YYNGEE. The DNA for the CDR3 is TGTGCCAGCAGTACAGGGTCGTGGAGCACAGATACGCAGTATTTT. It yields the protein CASSTGSWSTDTQYF.

The CDR3 loop reads CASNPGGSANYGYTF. DNA for the CDR3: TGTGCCAGTAACCCAGGGGGAAGTGCTAACTATGGCTACACCTTC. This chain joins TRBV19 and TRBJ1-2; 7 bases are shared with TRBD1. Looked up from germline, CDR1 is LNHDA and CDR2 is SQIVND (reference sequence). Unmatched junction bases numbered 8, after V lost 7 bases and J lost 0 bases. This CDR3 has 15 residues. Full variable domain (rest looked up from reference TRBV19 and TRBJ1-2): DGGITQSPKYLFRKEGQNVTLSCEQNLNHDAMYWYRQDPGQGLRLIYYSQIVNDFQKGDIAEGYSVSREKKESFPLTVTSAQKNPTAFYLCASNPGGSANYGYTFGSGTRLTVV.

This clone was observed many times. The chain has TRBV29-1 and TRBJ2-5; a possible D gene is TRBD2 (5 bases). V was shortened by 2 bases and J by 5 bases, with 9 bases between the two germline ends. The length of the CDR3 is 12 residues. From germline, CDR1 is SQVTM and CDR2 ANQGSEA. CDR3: CSVERGLETQYF. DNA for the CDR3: TGCAGCGTTGAACGAGGGCTCGAGACCCAGTACTTC.

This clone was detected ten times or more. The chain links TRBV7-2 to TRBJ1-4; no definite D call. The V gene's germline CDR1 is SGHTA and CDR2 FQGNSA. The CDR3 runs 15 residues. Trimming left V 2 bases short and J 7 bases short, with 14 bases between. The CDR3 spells CASSLQVGSGEKLFF. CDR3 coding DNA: TGTGCCAGCAGCTTACAAGTTGGGTCGGGTGAAAAACTGTTTTTT.

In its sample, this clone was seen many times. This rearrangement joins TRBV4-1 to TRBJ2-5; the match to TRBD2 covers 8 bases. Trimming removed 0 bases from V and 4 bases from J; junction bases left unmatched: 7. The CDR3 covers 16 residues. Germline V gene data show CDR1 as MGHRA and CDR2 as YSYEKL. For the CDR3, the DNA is TGCGCCAGCAGCCAAGACAGGACGGGGGGGATAGAGACCCAGTACTTC. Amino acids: CASSQDRTGGIETQYF.

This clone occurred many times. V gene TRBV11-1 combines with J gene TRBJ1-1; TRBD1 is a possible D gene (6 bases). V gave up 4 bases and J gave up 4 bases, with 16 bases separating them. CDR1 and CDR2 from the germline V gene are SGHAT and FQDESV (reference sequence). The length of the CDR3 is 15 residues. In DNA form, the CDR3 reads TGTGCCAGCAGCTCTTCAGGGGAAGGGAGCACTGAAGCTTTCTTT. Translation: CASSSSGEGSTEAFF.

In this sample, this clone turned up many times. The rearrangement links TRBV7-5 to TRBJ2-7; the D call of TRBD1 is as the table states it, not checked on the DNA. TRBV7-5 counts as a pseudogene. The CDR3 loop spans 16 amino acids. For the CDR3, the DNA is TGTGCCAGAAGCTTAATTGGGCAGGGTATCTCCTACGAGCAGTACTTC. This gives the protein CARSLIGQGISYEQYF.

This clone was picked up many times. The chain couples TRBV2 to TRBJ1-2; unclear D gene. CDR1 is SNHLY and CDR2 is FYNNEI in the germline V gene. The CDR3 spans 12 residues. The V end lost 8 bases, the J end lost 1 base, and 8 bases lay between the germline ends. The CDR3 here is CASEGSNYGYTF. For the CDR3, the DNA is TGTGCCAGCGAGGGCAGTAACTATGGCTACACCTTC. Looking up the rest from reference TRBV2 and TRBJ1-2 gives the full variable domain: EPEVTQTPSHQVTQMGQEVILRCVPISNHLYFYWYRQILGQKVEFLVSFYNNEISEKSEIFDDQFSVERPDGSNFTLKIRSTKLEDSAMYFCASEGSNYGYTFGSGTRLTVV.

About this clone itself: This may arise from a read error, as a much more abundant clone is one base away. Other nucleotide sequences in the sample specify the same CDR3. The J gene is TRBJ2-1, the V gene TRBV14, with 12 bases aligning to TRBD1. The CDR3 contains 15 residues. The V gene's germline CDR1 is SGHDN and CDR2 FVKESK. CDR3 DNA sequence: TGTGCCAGCAGCCACCGAGGGACAGGGGGCGATGAGCAATTCTTC. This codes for CASSHRGTGGDEQFF.

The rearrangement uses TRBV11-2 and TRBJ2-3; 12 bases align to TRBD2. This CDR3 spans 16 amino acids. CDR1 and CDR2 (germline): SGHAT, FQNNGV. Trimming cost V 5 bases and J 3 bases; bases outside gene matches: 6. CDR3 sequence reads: CASSDGLAGWTDTQYF. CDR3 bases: TGTGCCAGCAGCGACGGACTAGCGGGATGGACAGATACGCAGTATTTT. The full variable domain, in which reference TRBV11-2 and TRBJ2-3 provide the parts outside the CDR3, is EAGVAQSPRYKIIEKRQSVAFWCNPISGHATLYWYQQILGQGPKLLIQFQNNGVVDDSQLPKDRFSAERLKGVDSTLKIQPAKLEDSAVYLCASSDGLAGWTDTQYFGPGTRLTVL.

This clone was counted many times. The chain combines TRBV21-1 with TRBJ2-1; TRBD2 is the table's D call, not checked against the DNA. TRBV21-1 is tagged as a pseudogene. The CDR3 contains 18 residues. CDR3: CASKGGIKGTSSIHEQFF. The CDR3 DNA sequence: TGTGCCAGCAAAGGGGGAATAAAGGGGACTAGTAGTATCCATGAGCAGTTCTTC.

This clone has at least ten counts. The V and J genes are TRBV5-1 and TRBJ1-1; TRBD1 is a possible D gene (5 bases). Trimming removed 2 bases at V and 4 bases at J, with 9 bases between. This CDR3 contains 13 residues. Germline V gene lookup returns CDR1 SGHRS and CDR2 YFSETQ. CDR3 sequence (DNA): TGCGCCAGCAGCTTCCAGGGAAGCACTGAAGCTTTCTTT. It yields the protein CASSFQGSTEAFF.

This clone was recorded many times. DNA for the CDR3: TGTGCCAGCAGCTTAGGGACAGGGGAAAACTATGGCTACACCTTC. It is translated as CASSLGTGENYGYTF. V usage is TRBV7-8 and J usage is TRBJ1-2; 9 bases align to TRBD1. The V and J ends lost 1 base and 2 bases, in that order; junction bases with no gene match: 2. The CDR3 is 15 amino acids. CDR1 and CDR2 (germline): SGHVS, FQNEAQ.

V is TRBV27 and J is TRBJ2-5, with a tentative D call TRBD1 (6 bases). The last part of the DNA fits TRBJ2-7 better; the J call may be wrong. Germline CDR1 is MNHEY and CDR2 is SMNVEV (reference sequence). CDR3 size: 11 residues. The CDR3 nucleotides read TGTGCCAGCAAGGGGGCCTACGAGCAGTACTTC. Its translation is CASKGAYEQYF.

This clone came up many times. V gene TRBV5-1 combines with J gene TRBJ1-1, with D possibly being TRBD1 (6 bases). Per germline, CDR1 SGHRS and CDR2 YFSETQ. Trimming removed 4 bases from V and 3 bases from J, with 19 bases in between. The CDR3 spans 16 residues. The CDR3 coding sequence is TGCGCCAGCAGCCGGACAGCCCTGGGGTCGGACACTGAAGCTTTCTTT. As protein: CASSRTALGSDTEAFF. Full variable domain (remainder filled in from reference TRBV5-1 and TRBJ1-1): KAGVTQTPRYLIKTRGQQVTLSCSPISGHRSVSWYQQTPGQGLQFLFEYFSETQRNKGNFPGRFSGRQFSNSRSEMNVSTLELGDSALYLCASSRTALGSDTEAFFGQGTRLTVV.

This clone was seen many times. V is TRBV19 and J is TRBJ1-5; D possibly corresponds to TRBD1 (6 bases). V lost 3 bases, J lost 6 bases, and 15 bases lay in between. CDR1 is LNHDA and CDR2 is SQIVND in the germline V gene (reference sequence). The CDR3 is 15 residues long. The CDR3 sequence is CASSILGGEAQPQHF. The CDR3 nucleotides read TGTGCCAGTAGTATTTTAGGGGGGGAGGCTCAGCCCCAGCATTTT.

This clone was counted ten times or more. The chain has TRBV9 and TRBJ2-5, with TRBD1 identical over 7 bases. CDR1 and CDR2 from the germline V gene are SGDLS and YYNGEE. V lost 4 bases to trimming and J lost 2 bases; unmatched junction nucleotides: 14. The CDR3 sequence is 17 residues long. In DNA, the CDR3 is TGTGCCAGCAGCAAGCGTTTAGGGACAGTTGAACAAGAGACCCAGTACTTC. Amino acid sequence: CASSKRLGTVEQETQYF.

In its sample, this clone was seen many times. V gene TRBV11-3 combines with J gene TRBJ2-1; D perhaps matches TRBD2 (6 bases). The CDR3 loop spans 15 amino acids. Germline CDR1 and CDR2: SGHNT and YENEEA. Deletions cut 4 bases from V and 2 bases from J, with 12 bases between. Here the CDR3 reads CASSSGGNTYNEQFF. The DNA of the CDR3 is TGTGCCAGCAGCTCAGGCGGGAACACCTACAATGAGCAGTTCTTC.

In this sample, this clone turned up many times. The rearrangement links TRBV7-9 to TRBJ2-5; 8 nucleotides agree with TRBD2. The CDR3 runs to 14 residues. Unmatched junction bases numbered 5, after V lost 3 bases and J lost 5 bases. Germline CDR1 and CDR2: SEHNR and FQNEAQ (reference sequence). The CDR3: CASSFSGAGETQYF. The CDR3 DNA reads TGTGCCAGCAGCTTTAGCGGGGCAGGGGAGACCCAGTACTTC.

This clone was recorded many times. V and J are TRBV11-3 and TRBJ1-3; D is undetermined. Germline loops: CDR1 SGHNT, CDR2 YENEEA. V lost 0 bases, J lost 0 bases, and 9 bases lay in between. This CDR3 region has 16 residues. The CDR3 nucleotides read TGTGCCAGCAGCTTAGAGTTGCTGCGCTCTGGAAACACCATATATTTT. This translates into CASSLELLRSGNTIYF.

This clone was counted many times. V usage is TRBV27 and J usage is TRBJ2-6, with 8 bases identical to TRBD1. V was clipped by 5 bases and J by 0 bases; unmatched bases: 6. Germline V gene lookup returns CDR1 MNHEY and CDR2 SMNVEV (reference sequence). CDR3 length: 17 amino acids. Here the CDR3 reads CASSRTGRSSGANVLTF. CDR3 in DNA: TGTGCCAGCAGTCGGACAGGGAGAAGCTCTGGGGCCAACGTCCTGACTTTC.

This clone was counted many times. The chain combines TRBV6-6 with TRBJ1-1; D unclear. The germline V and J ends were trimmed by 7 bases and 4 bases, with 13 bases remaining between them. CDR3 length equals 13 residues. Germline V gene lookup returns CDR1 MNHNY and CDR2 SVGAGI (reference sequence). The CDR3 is CASITIPGTEAFF. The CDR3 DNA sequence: TGTGCCAGCATCACGATCCCGGGCACTGAAGCTTTCTTT.

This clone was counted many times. The CDR3 DNA is TGTGCCAGCAGCTTAAAGGCGACTAGCGGGGCCTACGAGCAGTACTTC. Translated, it gives CASSLKATSGAYEQYF. The chain uses TRBV7-8 and TRBJ2-7, with 11 bases identical to TRBD2. Per the germline V gene, CDR1 is SGHVS and CDR2 is FQNEAQ. The J segment lost 2 bases and the V segment lost 2 bases, leaving 5 bases of the junction unmatched. The CDR3 length is 16 residues.

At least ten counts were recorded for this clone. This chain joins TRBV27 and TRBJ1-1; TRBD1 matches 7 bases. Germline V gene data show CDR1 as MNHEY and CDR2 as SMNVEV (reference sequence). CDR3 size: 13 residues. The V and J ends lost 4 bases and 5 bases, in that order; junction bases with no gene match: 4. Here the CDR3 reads CASSSLDRTEAFF. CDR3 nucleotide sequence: TGTGCCAGCAGTTCCCTGGACAGGACTGAAGCTTTCTTT.

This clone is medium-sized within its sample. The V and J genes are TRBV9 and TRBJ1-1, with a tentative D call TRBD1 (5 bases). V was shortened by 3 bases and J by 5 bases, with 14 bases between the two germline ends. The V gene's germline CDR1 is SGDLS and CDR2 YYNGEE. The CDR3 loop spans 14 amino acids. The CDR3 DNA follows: TGTGCCAGCAGCGAACTCTCCGGGGGGACTGAAGCTTTCTTT. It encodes CASSELSGGTEAFF.

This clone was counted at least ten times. The CDR3 DNA follows: TGCGCCAGCAGACCCACAGGGATAGGAAGAGAGACCCAGTACTTC. It is translated as CASRPTGIGRETQYF. The rearrangement links TRBV5-1 to TRBJ2-5, with a weak D call TRBD1 (6 bases). This CDR3 is built from 15 residues. Germline V lookup: CDR1 SGHRS, CDR2 YFSETQ. V was clipped by 5 bases and J by 4 bases, with 18 bases between them.

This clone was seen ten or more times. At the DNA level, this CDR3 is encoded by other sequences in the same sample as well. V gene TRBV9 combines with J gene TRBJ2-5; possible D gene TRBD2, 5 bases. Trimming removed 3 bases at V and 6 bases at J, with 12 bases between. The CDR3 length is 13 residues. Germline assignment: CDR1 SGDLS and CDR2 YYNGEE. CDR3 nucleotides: TGTGCCAGCAGCGAGGGTAGCGAGAAGACCCAGTACTTC. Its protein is CASSEGSEKTQYF.

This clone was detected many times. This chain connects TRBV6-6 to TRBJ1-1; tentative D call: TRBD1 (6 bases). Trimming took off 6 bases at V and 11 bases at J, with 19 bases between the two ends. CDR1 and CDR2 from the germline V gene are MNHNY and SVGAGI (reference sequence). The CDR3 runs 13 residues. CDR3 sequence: CASRIPPGRGAFF. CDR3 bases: TGTGCCAGCAGAATCCCTCCAGGGAGGGGGGCTTTCTTT.

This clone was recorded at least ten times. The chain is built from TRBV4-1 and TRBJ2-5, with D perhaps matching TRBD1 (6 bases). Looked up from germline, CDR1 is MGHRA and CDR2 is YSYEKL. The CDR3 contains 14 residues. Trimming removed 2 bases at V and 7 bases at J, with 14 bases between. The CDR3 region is CASSQLDSFATQYF. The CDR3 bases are TGCGCCAGCAGCCAATTGGACAGCTTCGCGACCCAGTACTTC.